The clone carrying this T cell receptor (beta chain) was seen a few times. Germline loops: CDR1 SEHNR, CDR2 FQNEAQ (reference sequence). Trimming stripped 1 base from V and 5 bases from J, with 6 bases between. This CDR3 comprises 12 residues. As handled by the study authors: A distant-metastasis classifier for papillary thyroid cancer was built using CDR3 differences across clinicopathological groups. TCRdb re-clonotyped the PCR reads via MiXCR. The V and J calls were not made by the authors but by TCRdb's processing. The table includes about 8,000 clones, roughly a quarter detected once. The sample originates from a study of metastatic and nonmetastatic thyroid tumors. In the study overall: The comparison covered peripheral blood and tumor or nodule tissue in malignant and benign thyroid patients.

The entire patient cohort was treatment-naive prior to thyroid surgery. The sample comprised tumor tissue. The TCR was taken from a female donor with papillary thyroid cancer or a benign thyroid nodule (not recorded which). Some clones in this sample may be carry-over from other donors' samples. The V gene is TRBV7-9, the J gene TRBJ2-7, with a possible D match to TRBD1 (6 bases). CDR3 DNA sequence: TGTGCCAGCAGCTTAGGGGACAACGAGCAGTACTTC. This sequence encodes CASSLGDNEQYF.